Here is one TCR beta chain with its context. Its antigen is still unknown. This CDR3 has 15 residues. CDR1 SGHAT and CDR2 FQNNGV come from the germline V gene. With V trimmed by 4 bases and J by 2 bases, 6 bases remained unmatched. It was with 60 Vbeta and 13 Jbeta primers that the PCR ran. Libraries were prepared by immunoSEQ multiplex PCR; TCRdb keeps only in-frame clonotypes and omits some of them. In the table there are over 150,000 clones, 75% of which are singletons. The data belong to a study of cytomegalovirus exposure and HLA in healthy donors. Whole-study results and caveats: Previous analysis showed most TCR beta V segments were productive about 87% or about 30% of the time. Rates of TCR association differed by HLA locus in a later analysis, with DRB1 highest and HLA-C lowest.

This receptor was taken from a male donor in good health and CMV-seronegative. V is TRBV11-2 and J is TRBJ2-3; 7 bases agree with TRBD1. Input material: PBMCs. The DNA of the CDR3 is TGTGCCAGCAGCTCCTACAGGGGTTTCACAGATACGCAGTATTTT. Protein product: CASSSYRGFTDTQYF.